This TCR beta chain was documented in a study of blood T cell repertoires in COVID-19 (dated by TCRdb to about 2020). For the study in its entirety: The collaborator samples originated in the United States, Italy and Spain and spanned the acute and convalescent phases of COVID-19. The prospective study material was composed of cDNA or gDNA derived from T cells, B-cell-depleted T cells, or PBMCs. Subjects who had been exposed to COVID-19, were actively infected with it, or had recovered from it provided the deeply sampled blood TCRbeta repertoires that made up the dataset. The repertoires were made available in a free public database intended to serve as a resource for research on the immune response to SARS-CoV-2. The samples were drawn from two sources: the first 160 participants of the ongoing ImmuneRACE study, and fewer than 1,500 subjects contributed by 6 global collaborators. Sample metadata almost always included a de-identified subject ID, COVID-19 status, age in years and sex. Where HLA class I and class II types were available, the types were taken from metadata supplied by the sample provider, not from assay-based typing.

The investigation overall reported the following: The amount of clinical and demographic metadata varied by source and participant and was provided uncurated.

As for this clone: Its antigen has not been determined. Within one base of it there is no much larger clone, and no base qualities were kept.

TCRbeta CDR3 regions were amplified from genomic DNA by means of the immunoSEQ Assay, a bias-controlled multiplex PCR. The study's own analysis went as follows. Nucleated cell counts per sample were estimated from amplification of reference gene primers within the assay. To quantify the absolute abundance of each unique TCRbeta CDR3 rearrangement, sequence reads were collapsed and filtered. For each sample, productive Simpson clonality was calculated by taking the square root of Simpson's diversity index across productive rearrangements. TCRdb re-hosts the immuneACCESS table, in-frame sequences only. Its copies lack some clones; in the studies checked, an unresolved V gene accounts for under half of them, and the cause for the rest is not known. The D gene and trimming were derived from the DNA, and the V and J assignments and clone size from that table. The sample includes about 180,000 clones, with 70% to 90% observed a single time. 2.9% of the sample belongs to the ten largest clones.

Whole blood was collected in K2EDTA tubes by collaborating institutions according to the institutions' own protocols. For TCRbeta analysis, collaborator samples were shipped as frozen whole blood, as isolated PBMCs, or as DNA extracted from either sample type. The CDR3, from cysteine to phenylalanine, totals 11 residues. CDR3 DNA only is kept here, 33 bases in frame from base 1. According to the germline V gene (reference sequence), CDR1 reads GTSNPN and CDR2 reads SVGIG. V was cut back by 5 bases and J by 6 bases, leaving a gap of 11 bases between them. The rearrangement combines TRBV30 with TRBJ2-7, and perhaps TRBD1 as D gene, on 6 matching bases. The clonotype originates from a woman aged 25 to 45 with active or convalescent COVID-19. The material sequenced was peripheral blood. The DNA reads TGTGCCTGGGTTACAGGGTCCGAGCAGTACTTC. The resulting protein is CAWVTGSEQYF.